In this sample, the clone carrying this TCR beta chain turned up a few times. Its target is unknown. The data were obtained in a study of metastatic and nonmetastatic thyroid tumors. Study-wide context: Across blood and tumor or nodule tissue, repertoires from malignant and benign thyroid patients were compared with one another. Study-wide findings and caveats: When malignant thyroid tumors were compared with benign nodules, TCR beta diversity was reportedly significantly higher in the malignant tumors. This held in both blood and tumor samples.

There were no patients who had received any treatment before thyroid surgery. This CDR3 spans 14 amino acids. The germline V gene has CDR1 MNHNS and CDR2 SASEGT. Trimming took 4 bases from V and 3 from J, leaving 9 bases between them. Methods used by the authors: The study took CDR3 differences across clinicopathological groups and made a distant-metastasis classifier for papillary thyroid cancer from them. TCRdb reassembled clones from the PCR reads with MiXCR. These V and J calls derive from TCRdb rather than the authors' analysis. The table records about 38,000 clones, about 45% of them present only once.

The sample taken for sequencing was tumor tissue. The V call is TRBV6-1, the J call TRBJ2-2; D gene ambiguous. The origin of this receptor is a male donor with papillary thyroid cancer or a benign thyroid nodule (not recorded which). Some clones in this sample may be carry-over from other donors' samples. The CDR3 reads CASSVQLDTGELFF. In nucleotides, the CDR3 is TGTGCCAGCAGTGTACAATTAGACACCGGGGAGCTGTTTTTT.